The rows below give T cell receptor beta chains drawn from one sample of a study of OX40 agonist ivuxolimab in advanced cancers. Sequencing was performed with immunoSEQ multiplex PCR; in TCRdb, only in-frame clones are kept and a portion is missing. Of approximately 48,000 clones in the sample, around nine tenths were seen once. Sequencing used CD4+ or CD8+ T cells sorted from blood, obtained in a trial of the OX40 agonist ivuxolimab. These receptors all come from an adult with an advanced solid tumor such as melanoma, head and neck, liver or kidney cancer. CDR3s include the opening cysteine and the closing phenylalanine or tryptophan. A D gene is named only where the DNA matches it firmly. Expanded clones get a size class; other rows say once, few or many, or leave the size out.

v_gene: TRBV7-9; abundance: .; j_gene: TRBJ2-1; d_gene: .; CDR3aa: CASSSVGGVSNEQFF; CDR3nt: TGTGCCAGCAGCTCCGTAGGGGGGGTAAGCAATGAGCAGTTCTTC
v_gene: TRBV6-5; abundance: .; j_gene: TRBJ2-5; d_gene: TRBD2; CDR3aa: CASSFGGGTQETQYF; CDR3nt: TGTGCCAGCAGTTTCGGGGGGGGCACCCAAGAGACCCAGTACTTC
v_gene: TRBV27; abundance: .; j_gene: TRBJ1-3; d_gene: .; CDR3aa: CASSPRTASLSGNTIYF; CDR3nt: TGTGCCAGCAGTCCCCGGACAGCCAGTCTCTCTGGAAACACCATATATTTT
v_gene: TRBV7-9; abundance: .; j_gene: TRBJ2-7; d_gene: TRBD2; CDR3aa: CASSPIETSGIQYF; CDR3nt: TGTGCCAGCAGCCCGATTGAGACTAGCGGGATACAGTACTTC
v_gene: TRBV2; abundance: .; j_gene: TRBJ2-7; d_gene: TRBD1; CDR3aa: CASSDMEQGANNEQYF; CDR3nt: TGTGCCAGCAGTGATATGGAACAGGGGGCGAATAACGAGCAGTACTTC
v_gene: TRBV23-1; abundance: .; j_gene: TRBJ2-7; d_gene: TRBD2; CDR3aa: CASSQIEPGLVVRYEQYF; CDR3nt: TGCGCCAGCAGTCAAATAGAACCGGGACTAGTCGTAAGGTACGAGCAGTACTTC
v_gene: TRBV27; abundance: .; j_gene: TRBJ1-1; d_gene: .; CDR3aa: CASSFPPGGVDTEAFF; CDR3nt: TGTGCCAGCAGTTTCCCCCCGGGGGGGGTGGACACTGAAGCTTTCTTT
v_gene: TRBV6-5; abundance: .; j_gene: TRBJ1-5; d_gene: .; CDR3aa: CASSYGVRGDQPQHF; CDR3nt: TGTGCCAGCAGTTACGGTGTTCGGGGGGATCAGCCCCAGCATTTT
v_gene: TRBV7-9; abundance: .; j_gene: TRBJ2-1; d_gene: .; CDR3aa: CASSLGGPYNEQFF; CDR3nt: TGTGCCAGCAGCTTAGGGGGGCCCTACAATGAGCAGTTCTTC
v_gene: TRBV14; abundance: .; j_gene: TRBJ1-1; d_gene: .; CDR3aa: CASSQTAMNTEAFF; CDR3nt: TGTGCCAGCAGCCAAACGGCAATGAACACTGAAGCTTTCTTT
v_gene: TRBV7-9; abundance: .; j_gene: TRBJ2-7; d_gene: .; CDR3aa: CASSLPGSYEQYF; CDR3nt: TGTGCCAGCAGCTTACCAGGTTCCTACGAGCAGTACTTC
v_gene: TRBV19; abundance: .; j_gene: TRBJ2-7; d_gene: TRBD1; CDR3aa: CASSIGTGNYEQYF; CDR3nt: TGTGCCAGTAGTATCGGGACAGGGAACTACGAGCAGTACTTC
v_gene: TRBV9; abundance: .; j_gene: TRBJ2-1; d_gene: .; CDR3aa: CASSAGTNEQFF; CDR3nt: TGTGCCAGCAGCGCGGGGACGAATGAGCAGTTCTTC
v_gene: TRBV27; abundance: .; j_gene: TRBJ2-7; d_gene: .; CDR3aa: CASTPLPSYEQYF; CDR3nt: TGTGCCAGCACCCCCCTTCCCAGTTACGAGCAGTACTTC
v_gene: TRBV9; abundance: .; j_gene: TRBJ2-7; d_gene: TRBD2; CDR3aa: CASSASSGGSYEQYF; CDR3nt: TGTGCCAGCAGCGCCTCTAGCGGCGGCTCCTACGAGCAGTACTTC
v_gene: TRBV27; abundance: .; j_gene: TRBJ2-1; d_gene: .; CDR3aa: CASSSTVSAYNEQFF; CDR3nt: TGTGCCAGCAGTTCAACAGTCAGCGCGTACAATGAGCAGTTCTTC
v_gene: TRBV7-3; abundance: .; j_gene: TRBJ1-2; d_gene: .; CDR3aa: CASSEVSSGRGYTF; CDR3nt: TGTGCCAGCAGCGAGGTATCCTCAGGGAGGGGCTACACCTTC
v_gene: TRBV5-8; abundance: once; j_gene: TRBJ1-2; d_gene: .; CDR3aa: CASSLGGRHYGYTF; CDR3nt: TGTGCCAGCAGCTTGGGGGGACGGCACTATGGCTACACCTTC
v_gene: TRBV21-1; abundance: .; j_gene: TRBJ1-5; d_gene: .; CDR3aa: CASSSPGDQPQHF; CDR3nt: TGTGCCAGCAGCTCCCCAGGGGACCAGCCCCAGCATTTT
v_gene: TRBV7-9; abundance: .; j_gene: TRBJ2-7; d_gene: TRBD1; CDR3aa: CASSFGQGALSEQYF; CDR3nt: TGTGCCAGCAGCTTCGGACAGGGGGCCCTTTCTGAGCAGTACTTC
v_gene: TRBV19; abundance: .; j_gene: TRBJ1-1; d_gene: .; CDR3aa: CASSPGTNRGVNTEAFF; CDR3nt: TGTGCCAGTAGCCCCGGGACAAACCGAGGGGTGAACACTGAAGCTTTCTTT
v_gene: TRBV2; abundance: .; j_gene: TRBJ1-1; d_gene: .; CDR3aa: CASSGTLMLEAFF; CDR3nt: TGTGCCAGCAGTGGTACCTTAATGTTAGAAGCTTTCTTT
v_gene: TRBV11-2; abundance: .; j_gene: TRBJ2-1; d_gene: TRBD1; CDR3aa: CASTGAGTGNVILGNEQFF; CDR3nt: TGTGCCAGCACCGGGGCCGGGACAGGGAATGTAATTTTAGGGAATGAGCAGTTCTTC
v_gene: TRBV7-9; abundance: .; j_gene: TRBJ1-2; d_gene: .; CDR3aa: CASSSPSSLYGYTF; CDR3nt: TGTGCCAGCAGCTCCCCCTCGTCCCTCTATGGCTACACCTTC
v_gene: TRBV30; abundance: .; j_gene: TRBJ2-1; d_gene: .; CDR3aa: CAGSGPYNEQFF; CDR3nt: TGTGCCGGTAGCGGACCCTACAATGAGCAGTTCTTC
v_gene: TRBV6-4; abundance: .; j_gene: TRBJ1-5; d_gene: .; CDR3aa: CASSEGSNQPQHF; CDR3nt: TGTGCCAGCAGTGAGGGTAGCAATCAGCCCCAGCATTTT
v_gene: TRBV7-3; abundance: .; j_gene: TRBJ1-3; d_gene: .; CDR3aa: CASSMGPTNTIYF; CDR3nt: TGTGCCAGCAGTATGGGCCCGACGAACACCATATATTTT
v_gene: TRBV5-1; abundance: .; j_gene: TRBJ2-3; d_gene: TRBD2; CDR3aa: CASSLKRDTDTQYF; CDR3nt: TGCGCCAGCAGCTTGAAGCGGGACACAGATACGCAGTATTTT
v_gene: TRBV6-6; abundance: .; j_gene: TRBJ2-7; d_gene: TRBD1; CDR3aa: CASSQYKGQGYEQYF; CDR3nt: TGTGCCAGCAGTCAGTACAAGGGACAGGGGTACGAGCAGTACTTC
v_gene: TRBV11-3; abundance: .; j_gene: TRBJ1-2; d_gene: .; CDR3aa: CASSPEGTEEPNYGYTF; CDR3nt: TGTGCCAGCAGCCCCGAGGGAACCGAGGAACCTAACTATGGCTACACCTTC
v_gene: TRBV21-1; abundance: .; j_gene: TRBJ2-3; d_gene: .; CDR3aa: CASSKGGTGDDTDTQYF; CDR3nt: TGTGCCAGCAGCAAAGGGGGGACAGGGGATGACACAGATACGCAGTATTTT
v_gene: TRBV7-2; abundance: .; j_gene: TRBJ1-2; d_gene: .; CDR3aa: CASSSGGGNYGYTF; CDR3nt: TGTGCCAGCAGCTCAGGAGGAGGGAACTATGGCTACACCTTC
v_gene: TRBV4-3; abundance: .; j_gene: TRBJ2-6; d_gene: .; CDR3aa: CASSQEVGAGANVLTF; CDR3nt: TGCGCCAGCAGCCAAGAAGTCGGGGCTGGGGCCAACGTCCTGACTTTC
v_gene: TRBV6-1; abundance: once; j_gene: TRBJ1-5; d_gene: .; CDR3aa: CASSESGGVGQPQHF; CDR3nt: TGTGCCAGCAGTGAATCTGGAGGCGTGGGTCAGCCCCAGCATTTT
v_gene: TRBV9; abundance: .; j_gene: TRBJ2-3; d_gene: TRBD2; CDR3aa: CASSVGTSGGDTQYF; CDR3nt: TGTGCCAGCAGCGTAGGGACTAGCGGGGGGGATACGCAGTATTTT
v_gene: TRBV7-2; abundance: .; j_gene: TRBJ1-4; d_gene: .; CDR3aa: CASSLDPWDLREEKLFF; CDR3nt: TGTGCCAGCAGCTTAGACCCCTGGGACCTGAGGGAAGAAAAACTGTTTTTT
v_gene: TRBV29-1; abundance: .; j_gene: TRBJ2-7; d_gene: .; CDR3aa: CSVEDHDGASYEQYF; CDR3nt: TGCAGCGTTGAAGATCATGACGGGGCCTCCTACGAGCAGTACTTC
v_gene: TRBV9; abundance: .; j_gene: TRBJ1-1; d_gene: .; CDR3aa: CASSVDSGGTEAFF; CDR3nt: TGTGCCAGCAGCGTAGACAGCGGGGGCACTGAAGCTTTCTTT
v_gene: TRBV9; abundance: .; j_gene: TRBJ2-4; d_gene: .; CDR3aa: CASSGGGLDPAPNIQYF; CDR3nt: TGTGCCAGCAGCGGAGGTGGCCTGGACCCCGCGCCGAACATTCAGTACTTC
v_gene: TRBV19; abundance: .; j_gene: TRBJ2-7; d_gene: TRBD1; CDR3aa: CASSPGDSNYEQYF; CDR3nt: TGTGCCAGCTCCCCCGGGGACAGCAACTACGAGCAGTACTTC
v_gene: TRBV27; abundance: .; j_gene: TRBJ1-5; d_gene: .; CDR3aa: CASSLFLAGNQPQHF; CDR3nt: TGTGCCAGCAGTTTATTCCTCGCAGGGAATCAGCCCCAGCATTTT
v_gene: TRBV5-1; abundance: .; j_gene: TRBJ2-4; d_gene: TRBD2; CDR3aa: CASSESGIRNIQYF; CDR3nt: TGCGCCAGCAGCGAGAGCGGGATAAGAAACATTCAGTACTTC
v_gene: TRBV7-3; abundance: .; j_gene: TRBJ2-3; d_gene: .; CDR3aa: CASSLGGVATDTQYF; CDR3nt: TGTGCCAGCAGCTTAGGTGGCGTTGCAACAGATACGCAGTATTTT
v_gene: TRBV5-1; abundance: .; j_gene: TRBJ2-1; d_gene: .; CDR3aa: CASSLEAVSYNEQFF; CDR3nt: TGCGCCAGCAGCTTGGAGGCCGTCTCCTACAATGAGCAGTTCTTC
v_gene: TRBV6-6; abundance: .; j_gene: TRBJ1-5; d_gene: TRBD1; CDR3aa: CASSYSGGNKPQHF; CDR3nt: TGTGCCAGCAGTTACTCAGGGGGCAATAAGCCCCAGCATTTT